What follows is one TCR beta chain and its context. Its antigen is unknown. There are no base qualities to consult, and no much larger clone falls within one base. The immunoSEQ v3 hsTCRB kit was used to amplify TCR beta CDR3 regions from genomic DNA through bias-controlled multiplex PCR. The TCR libraries were sequenced on an Illumina NextSeq 500 to about 1.8 million read pairs for survey level or 5-6 million read pairs for deep level. On the authors' methods: V, D and J genes were assigned, non-productive sequences were removed, and clonality was reported by immunoSEQ Analyzer software. Repertoires were compared using productive Simpson clonality and Morisita overlap index of productive TRB rearrangements between infused TIL and blood. TCRdb obtained this table from immuneACCESS and retained in-frame rearrangements with V and J assigned. These tables miss some clones; where compared with another copy, unresolved V genes account for less than half of the shortfall, and the remainder is unexplained. The DNA gave D and trimming, while V, J and clone size come from that table. The sample table shows just over 25,000 clones, and about two thirds are seen once. Clones ranked in the top ten supply about 6.9% of the sample.

This record comes from a study of TIL therapy for anti-PD-1-resistant metastatic lung cancer (dated by TCRdb to about 2021). With regard to the full study: Among the enrolled patients, the median age was 54 years (range roughly 35-75), and the median tumor PD-L1 proportion score was roughly 6%. The cohort was predominantly lung adenocarcinoma, with a handful of EGFR-mutant and two ALK-rearranged tumors, and half of patients were current or former smokers. A median non-synonymous tumor mutation burden of around 1.4 mutations per megabase was determined across the cohort by whole-exome sequencing. T cell receptor beta sequencing of tumor and peripheral blood was used to follow clonotypes across the tumor, the expanded TIL product and serial blood samples. General findings and caveats noted by the study authors: Because the cohort was highly selected, with more treatment-naive, never-smoker and oncogene-addicted patients than is typical, generalizability is limited. Higher clonality and lower diversity were observed in expanded TIL cultures than in baseline intratumoral T cells (median clonality around 5.7% vs 31%, p < 0.0001). Clonal turnover during TIL culture was high, and many clones enriched in the product were not detected in the baseline tumor, suggesting clonal contraction instead of faithful expansion. The study protocol defined all tumor marker inferences as exploratory.

Including cysteine and phenylalanine, the CDR3 has 11 amino acids. The entry retains the CDR3 DNA only, 33 bases that are in frame from base 1. From the germline V gene, CDR1 is SGHAT and CDR2 is FQNNGV. V is shortened by 2 bases, J by 5 bases, and the region joining them spans 3 bases. Read against the paper, the sample's time point label means: pre-treatment sample, taken before nivolumab and TIL therapy. The baseline tumor samples were excised metastases, mostly pleural nodules or supraclavicular lymph nodes, taken from the same resection that was used to grow TIL. Tumors were harvested before any PD-1/PD-L1 blockade; patients then received nivolumab, and those progressing received lymphodepletion, expanded TIL infusion and IL-2. A phase I trial run at two centers enrolled adults with stage 4 NSCLC between 2017 and early 2020. The samples were obtained from a phase I trial that was single-arm and open-label and tested tumor-infiltrating lymphocyte therapy combined with nivolumab in advanced non-small cell lung cancer. Parts of each resected tumor were snap-frozen in liquid nitrogen and kept at -80 degrees C. Tumor regions of interest were selected on H&E sections using laser-capture macrodissection, ground into approximately 14 mg aliquots, and extracted using Qiagen Allprep kits.

The sequences come from tumor tissue, collected at baseline. The chain joins TRBV11-2 to TRBJ2-5; too little of a D gene remains to name it. The source of this sequence is a person between 25 and 80 years old with non-small cell lung cancer. The nucleotide sequence reads TGTGCCAGCAGCTTAAGCGAGACCCAGTACTTC. It is translated as CASSLSETQYF.